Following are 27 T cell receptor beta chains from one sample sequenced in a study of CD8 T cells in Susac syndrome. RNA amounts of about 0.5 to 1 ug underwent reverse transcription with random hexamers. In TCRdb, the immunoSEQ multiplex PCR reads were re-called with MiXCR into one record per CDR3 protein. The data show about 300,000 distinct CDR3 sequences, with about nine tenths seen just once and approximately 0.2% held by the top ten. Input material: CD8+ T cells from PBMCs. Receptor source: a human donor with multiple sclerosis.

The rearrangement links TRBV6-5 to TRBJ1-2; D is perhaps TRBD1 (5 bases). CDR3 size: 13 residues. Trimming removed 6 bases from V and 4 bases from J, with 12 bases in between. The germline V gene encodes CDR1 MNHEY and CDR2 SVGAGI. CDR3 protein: CASSQAGGYGYTF. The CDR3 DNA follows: TGTGCCAGCAGCCAGGCCGGGGGCTATGGCTACACCTTC.

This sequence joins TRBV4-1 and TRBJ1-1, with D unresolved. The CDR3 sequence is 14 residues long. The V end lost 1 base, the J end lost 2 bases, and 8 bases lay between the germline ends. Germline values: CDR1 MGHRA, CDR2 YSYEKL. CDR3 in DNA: TGCGCCAGCAGCCAAGGAGCCGCCAACACTGAAGCTTTCTTT. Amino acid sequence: CASSQGAANTEAFF.

The CDR3 spells CASSVLVGGGENEQFF. In nucleotides, the CDR3 is TGTGCCAGCAGTGTCTTGGTAGGAGGGGGAGAGAATGAGCAGTTCTTC. The chain couples TRBV6-1 to TRBJ2-1, with D tentatively TRBD1 or TRBD2 (6 bases each). This CDR3 region has 16 residues. CDR1 MNHNS and CDR2 SASEGT come from the germline V gene. The V end lost 4 bases, the J end lost 7 bases, and 20 bases lay between the germline ends.

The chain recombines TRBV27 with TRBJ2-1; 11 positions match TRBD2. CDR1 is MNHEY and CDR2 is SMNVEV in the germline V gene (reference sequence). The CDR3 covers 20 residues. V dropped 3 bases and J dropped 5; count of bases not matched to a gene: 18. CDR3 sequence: CASSFLMSTVSGGANNEQFF. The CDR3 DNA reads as TGTGCCAGCAGTTTCCTCATGTCTACTGTTAGCGGGGGGGCCAACAATGAGCAGTTCTTC.

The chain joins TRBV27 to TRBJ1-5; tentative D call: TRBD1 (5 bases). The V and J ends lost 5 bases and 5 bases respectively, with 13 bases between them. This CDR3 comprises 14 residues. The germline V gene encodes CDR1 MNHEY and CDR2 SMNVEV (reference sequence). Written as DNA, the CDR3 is TGTGCCAGCAGTCTAAGACAGAACCATCAGCCCCAGCATTTT. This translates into CASSLRQNHQPQHF.

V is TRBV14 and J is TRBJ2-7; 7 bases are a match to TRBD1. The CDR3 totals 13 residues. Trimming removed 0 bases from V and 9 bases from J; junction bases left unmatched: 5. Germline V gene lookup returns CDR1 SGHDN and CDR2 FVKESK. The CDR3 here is CASSQDDRAGQYF. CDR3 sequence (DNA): TGTGCCAGCAGCCAAGATGACAGGGCGGGGCAGTACTTC.

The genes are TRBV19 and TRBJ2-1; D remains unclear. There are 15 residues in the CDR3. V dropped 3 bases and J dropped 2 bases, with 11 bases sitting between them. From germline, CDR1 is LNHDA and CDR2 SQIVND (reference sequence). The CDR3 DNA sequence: TGTGCCAGTAGTATGTATGTGAATACCTACAATGAGCAGTTCTTC. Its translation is CASSMYVNTYNEQFF.

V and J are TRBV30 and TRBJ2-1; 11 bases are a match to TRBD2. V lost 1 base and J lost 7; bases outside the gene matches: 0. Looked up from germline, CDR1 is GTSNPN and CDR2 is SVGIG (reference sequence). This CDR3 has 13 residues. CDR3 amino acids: CAWSGLAGNEQFF. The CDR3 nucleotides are TGTGCCTGGAGTGGACTAGCGGGAAATGAGCAGTTCTTC.

The CDR3 DNA is TGCAGCGTTGATCGGGGGTCGGGGTACAATGAGCAGTTCTTC. It is translated as CSVDRGSGYNEQFF. The rearrangement joins TRBV29-1 to TRBJ2-1, with a tentative D call TRBD2 (6 bases). The CDR3 contains 14 residues. CDR1 is SQVTM and CDR2 is ANQGSEA in the germline V gene. Trimming pared 3 bases from V and 4 bases from J, leaving 13 bases between.

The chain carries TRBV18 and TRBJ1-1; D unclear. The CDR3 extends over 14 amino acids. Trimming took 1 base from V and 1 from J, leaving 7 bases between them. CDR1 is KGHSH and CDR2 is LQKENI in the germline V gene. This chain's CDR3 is CASSPRGQNTEAFF. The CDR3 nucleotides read TGTGCCAGCTCACCACGGGGTCAGAACACTGAAGCTTTCTTT.

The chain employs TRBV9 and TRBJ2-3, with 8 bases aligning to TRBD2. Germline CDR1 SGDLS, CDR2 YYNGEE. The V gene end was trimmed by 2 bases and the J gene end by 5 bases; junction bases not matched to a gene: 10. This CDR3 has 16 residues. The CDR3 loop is CASSVDSGGGGDTQYF. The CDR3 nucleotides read TGTGCCAGCAGCGTCGACTCCGGGGGGGGAGGAGATACGCAGTATTTT.

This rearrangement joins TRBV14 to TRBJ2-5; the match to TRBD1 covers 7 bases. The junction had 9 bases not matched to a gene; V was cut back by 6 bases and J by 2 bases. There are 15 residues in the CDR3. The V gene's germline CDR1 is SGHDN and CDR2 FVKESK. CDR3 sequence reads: CASSPTGLAQETQYF. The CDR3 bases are TGTGCCAGCAGTCCGACAGGGTTGGCTCAAGAGACCCAGTACTTC.

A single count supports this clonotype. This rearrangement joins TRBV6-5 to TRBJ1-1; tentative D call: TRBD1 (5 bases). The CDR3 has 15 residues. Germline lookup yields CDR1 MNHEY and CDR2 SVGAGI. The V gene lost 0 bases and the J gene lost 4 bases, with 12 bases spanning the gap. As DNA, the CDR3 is TGTGCCAGCAGTTACTCGGGGGGAAGAGGCACTGAAGCTTTCTTT. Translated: CASSYSGGRGTEAFF.

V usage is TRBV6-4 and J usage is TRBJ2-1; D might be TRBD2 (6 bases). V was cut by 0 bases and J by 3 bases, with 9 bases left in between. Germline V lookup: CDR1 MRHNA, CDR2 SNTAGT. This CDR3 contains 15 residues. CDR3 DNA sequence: TGTGCCAGCAGTGACTCACCGGGGGACTACAATGAGCAGTTCTTC. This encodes CASSDSPGDYNEQFF.

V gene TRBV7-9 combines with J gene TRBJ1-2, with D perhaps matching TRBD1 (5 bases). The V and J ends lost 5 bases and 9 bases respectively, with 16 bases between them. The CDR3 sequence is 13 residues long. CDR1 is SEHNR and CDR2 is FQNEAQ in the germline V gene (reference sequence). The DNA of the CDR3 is TGTGCCAGCAGCCCCGGGACTGCAAGAAGCTACACCTTC. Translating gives CASSPGTARSYTF.

CDR3 region: CASSLGGGNDTQYF. CDR3 in DNA: TGTGCCAGCAGTTTGGGGGGGGGCAACGATACGCAGTATTTT. The V call is TRBV12-3 or TRBV12-4, the J call TRBJ2-3; possible D gene TRBD2, 7 bases. With 3 bases removed from V and 6 bases from J, the gap between germline ends came to 13 bases. This CDR3 has 14 residues.

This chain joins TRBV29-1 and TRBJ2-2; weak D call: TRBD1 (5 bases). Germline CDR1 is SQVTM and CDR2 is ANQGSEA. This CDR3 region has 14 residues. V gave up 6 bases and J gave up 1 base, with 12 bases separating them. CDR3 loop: CSVLLTVNTGELFF. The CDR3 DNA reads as TGCAGCGTCCTACTGACAGTGAACACCGGGGAGCTGTTTTTT.

This CDR3 is CASSLVGLADYEQYF. CDR3 nucleotides: TGCGCCAGCAGCTTGGTGGGACTAGCAGATTACGAGCAGTACTTC. The rearrangement links TRBV5-1 to TRBJ2-7; 9 nucleotides align to TRBD2. The ends lost 0 bases at V and 4 bases at J; junction bases unmatched: 5. Germline-derived CDR1 and CDR2 are SGHRS and YFSETQ. The CDR3 extends over 15 amino acids. Filled out from reference TRBV5-1 and TRBJ2-7, the complete variable domain reads KAGVTQTPRYLIKTRGQQVTLSCSPISGHRSVSWYQQTPGQGLQFLFEYFSETQRNKGNFPGRFSGRQFSNSRSEMNVSTLELGDSALYLCASSLVGLADYEQYFGPGTRLTVT.

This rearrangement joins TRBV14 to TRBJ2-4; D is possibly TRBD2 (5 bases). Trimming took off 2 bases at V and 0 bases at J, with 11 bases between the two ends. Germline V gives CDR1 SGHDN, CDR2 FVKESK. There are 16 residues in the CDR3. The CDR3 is CASSQTRTLAKNIQYF. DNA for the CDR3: TGTGCCAGCAGCCAAACAAGGACTTTAGCCAAAAACATTCAGTACTTC. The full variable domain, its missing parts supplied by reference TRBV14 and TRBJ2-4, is EAGVTQFPSHSVIEKGQTVTLRCDPISGHDNLYWYRRVMGKEIKFLLHFVKESKQDESGMPNNRFLAERTGGTYSTLKVQPAELEDSGVYFCASSQTRTLAKNIQYFGAGTRLSVL.

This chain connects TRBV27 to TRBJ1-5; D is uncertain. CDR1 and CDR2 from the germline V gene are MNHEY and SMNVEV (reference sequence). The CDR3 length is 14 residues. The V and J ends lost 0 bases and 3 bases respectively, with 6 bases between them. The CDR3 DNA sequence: TGTGCCAGCAGTTTATCAGGAATCAATCAGCCCCAGCATTTT. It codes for CASSLSGINQPQHF.

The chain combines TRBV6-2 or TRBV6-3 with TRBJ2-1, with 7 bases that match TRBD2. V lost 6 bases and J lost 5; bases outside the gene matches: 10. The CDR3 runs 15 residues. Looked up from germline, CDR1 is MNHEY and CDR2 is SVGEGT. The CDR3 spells CASSQGAGLNNEQFF. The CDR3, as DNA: TGTGCCAGCAGCCAAGGAGCGGGGCTGAACAATGAGCAGTTCTTC.

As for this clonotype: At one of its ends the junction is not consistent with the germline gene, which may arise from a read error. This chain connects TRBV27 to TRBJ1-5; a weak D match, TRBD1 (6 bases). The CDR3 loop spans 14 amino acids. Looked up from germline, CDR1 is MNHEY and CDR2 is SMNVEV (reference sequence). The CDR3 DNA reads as TGTGCCAGCAGTTTAGGGGGGAATGGACAGCCCCAGCTTTTT. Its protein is CASSLGGNGQPQLF.

CDR3 in amino acids: CATSDFLSPNEQFF. The CDR3 bases are TGTGCCACCAGTGATTTTCTATCCCCTAATGAGCAGTTCTTC. The rearrangement joins TRBV24-1 to TRBJ2-1; no firm D call. Germline CDR1 is KGHDR and CDR2 is SFDVKD. V dropped 1 base and J dropped 7 bases, with 10 bases sitting between them. The CDR3 runs 14 residues.

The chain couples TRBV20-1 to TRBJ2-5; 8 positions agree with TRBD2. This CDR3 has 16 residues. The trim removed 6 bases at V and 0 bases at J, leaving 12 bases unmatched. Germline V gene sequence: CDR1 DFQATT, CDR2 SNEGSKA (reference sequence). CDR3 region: CSAWREAQPYQETQYF. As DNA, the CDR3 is TGCAGTGCGTGGCGGGAGGCCCAACCGTACCAAGAGACCCAGTACTTC.

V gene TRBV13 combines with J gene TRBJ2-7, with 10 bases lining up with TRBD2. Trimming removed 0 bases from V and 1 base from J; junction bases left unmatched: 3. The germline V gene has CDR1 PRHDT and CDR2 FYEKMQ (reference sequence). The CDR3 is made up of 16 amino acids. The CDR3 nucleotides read TGTGCCAGCAGCTTAGGCTCTAGCGGGGGTTCCTACGAGCAGTACTTC. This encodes CASSLGSSGGSYEQYF.

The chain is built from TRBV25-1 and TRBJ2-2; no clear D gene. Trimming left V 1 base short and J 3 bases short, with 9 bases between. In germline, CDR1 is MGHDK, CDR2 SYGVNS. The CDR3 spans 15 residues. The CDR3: CASSESEAHTGELFF. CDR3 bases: TGTGCCAGCAGTGAATCAGAGGCGCACACCGGGGAGCTGTTTTTT.

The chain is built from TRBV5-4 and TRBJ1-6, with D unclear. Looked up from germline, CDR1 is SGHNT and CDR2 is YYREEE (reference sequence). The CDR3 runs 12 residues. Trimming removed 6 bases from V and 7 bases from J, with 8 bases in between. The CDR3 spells CASTLGNSPLHF. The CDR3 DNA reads TGTGCCAGCACCCTTGGCAATTCACCCCTCCACTTT. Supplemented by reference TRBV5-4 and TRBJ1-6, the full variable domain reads ETGVTQSPTHLIKTRGQQVTLRCSSQSGHNTVSWYQQALGQGPQFIFQYYREEENGRGNFPPRFSGLQFPNYSSELNVNALELDDSALYLCASTLGNSPLHFGNGTRLTVT.